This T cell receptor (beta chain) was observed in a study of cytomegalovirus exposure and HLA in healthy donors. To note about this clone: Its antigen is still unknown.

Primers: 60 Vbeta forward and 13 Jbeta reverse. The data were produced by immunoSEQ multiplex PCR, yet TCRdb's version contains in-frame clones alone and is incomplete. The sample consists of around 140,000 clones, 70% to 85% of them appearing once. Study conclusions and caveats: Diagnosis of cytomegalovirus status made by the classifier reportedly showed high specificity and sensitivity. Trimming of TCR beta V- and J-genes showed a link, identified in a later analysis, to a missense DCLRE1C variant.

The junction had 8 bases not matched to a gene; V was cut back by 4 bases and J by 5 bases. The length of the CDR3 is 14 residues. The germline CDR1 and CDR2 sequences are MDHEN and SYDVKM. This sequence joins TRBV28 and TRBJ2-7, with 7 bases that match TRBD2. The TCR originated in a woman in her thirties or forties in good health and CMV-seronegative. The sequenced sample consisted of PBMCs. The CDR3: CASSWGEGLNEQYF. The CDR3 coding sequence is TGTGCCAGCAGTTGGGGGGAGGGCCTCAACGAGCAGTACTTC.